The TCR beta chain described here comes from a study of blood T cell repertoires in COVID-19. The CDR3 is 18 residues long. Between the trimmed V and J ends, which lost 5 bases and 0 bases, there was a span of 17 bases. Germline assignment: CDR1 LNHDA and CDR2 SQIVND (reference sequence). Per the authors' pipeline: It was from reference gene primer amplification that nucleated cell counts were estimated. Profiling relied on immunoSEQ multiplex PCR, and the TCRdb table lists in-frame clones only, not all of them. D and trimming come from the DNA, and the V and J calls and clone size come from that table. The data contain some 180,000 clones, almost 90% of them singletons.

What was sequenced was peripheral blood. The origin of this receptor is a man between 45 and 60 years old with acute or convalescent COVID-19. This chain links TRBV19 with TRBJ2-6, with TRBD2 as a possible D gene (6 bases). CDR3 protein: CASSPLGGDSSGANVLTF. The CDR3 DNA follows: TGTGCCAGTAGTCCCCTGGGTGGGGACTCCTCTGGGGCCAACGTCCTGACTTTC.